This T cell receptor (beta chain) was profiled in a study of somatic mutations in cytotoxic T cells in rheumatoid arthritis. Clones were read by immunoSEQ multiplex PCR, and TCRdb kept only the in-frame ones, dropping some. The sample shows 7,000 or so clones, 60% of them seen only once. Trimming at V came to 3 bases and at J to 4 bases, leaving 0 bases not matched to a gene. Looked up from germline, CDR1 is MNHEY and CDR2 is SMNVEV (reference sequence). This CDR3 contains 13 residues. The sequencing input was CD8+ T cells sorted from blood. The chain couples TRBV27 to TRBJ1-1; 9 nucleotides align to TRBD1. This receptor was taken from a woman between 35 and 50 years old in good health. In DNA, the CDR3 is TGTGCCAGCAGTTTGACAGGGGGCACTGAAGCTTTCTTT. Translated: CASSLTGGTEAFF.